A selection of T cell receptor beta chains follows, all from one sample in a study of OX40 agonist ivuxolimab in advanced cancers. The repertoire was sequenced with immunoSEQ multiplex PCR; TCRdb's copy has only in-frame clones and lacks some. The repertoire has approximately 74,000 clones, roughly 88% of them found once; the top ten carry 1.5% to 2%. Here the sequenced sample was CD4+ or CD8+ T cells sorted from blood, taken in a trial of the OX40 agonist ivuxolimab. The receptors stem from an adult with an advanced solid tumor such as melanoma, head and neck, liver or kidney cancer. CDR3s include the opening cysteine and the closing phenylalanine or tryptophan. Fields, in order: clone size, V gene, D gene, J gene, CDR3 protein, CDR3 DNA. The D gene is left open where the match is weak. Where a row states a size, it is once, few, many or the class of an expanded clone; other rows omit it.

NA	TRBV27	TRBD2	TRBJ2-3	CASTSIAGATDTQYF	TGTGCCAGCACTTCCATAGCGGGAGCTACAGATACGCAGTATTTT
NA	TRBV18	TRBD1	TRBJ2-5	CASSRDRAGQETQYF	TGTGCCAGCTCACGGGACAGGGCTGGGCAAGAGACCCAGTACTTC
NA	TRBV11-2	NA	TRBJ2-3	CASSFFLSDTQYF	TGTGCCAGCAGCTTTTTCCTTTCAGATACGCAGTATTTT
NA	TRBV5-6	TRBD1	TRBJ1-2	CASSPDREYGYTF	TGTGCCAGCAGCCCCGACAGGGAGTATGGCTACACCTTC
NA	TRBV19	TRBD1	TRBJ2-7	CASSADRNSYEQYF	TGTGCCAGTAGTGCGGACAGGAACTCCTACGAGCAGTACTTC
NA	TRBV6-1	NA	TRBJ2-7	CASGVLFSSYEQYF	TGTGCCAGCGGGGTCCTTTTCAGCTCCTACGAGCAGTACTTC
NA	TRBV11-3	NA	TRBJ1-2	CASSANGLAGYTF	TGTGCCAGCAGCGCCAACGGGTTGGCTGGCTACACCTTC
NA	TRBV28	NA	TRBJ1-6	CASSLPGEGSPLHF	TGTGCCAGCAGTTTACCAGGGGAGGGGTCACCCCTCCACTTT
few	TRBV6-5	TRBD1	TRBJ1-1	CASSPRRTGVTEAFF	TGTGCCAGCAGCCCCCGTAGGACAGGGGTAACTGAAGCTTTCTTT
NA	TRBV7-8	NA	TRBJ1-1	CASSPRTATNTEAFF	TGTGCCAGCAGCCCCAGGACAGCGACGAACACTGAAGCTTTCTTT
NA	TRBV19	TRBD1	TRBJ1-1	CASRDREAEAFF	TGTGCCAGTAGGGACAGGGAGGCTGAAGCTTTCTTT
NA	TRBV5-8	NA	TRBJ1-5	CASRRDRPDQPQHF	TGTGCCAGCAGACGTGACAGGCCGGATCAGCCCCAGCATTTT
NA	TRBV7-2	NA	TRBJ2-7	CASSLRTREYEQYF	TGTGCCAGCAGCTTAAGGACTCGGGAGTACGAGCAGTACTTC
NA	TRBV14	TRBD2	TRBJ2-3	CASSQDLLAGALGTQYF	TGTGCCAGCAGCCAAGATTTACTAGCGGGAGCGTTAGGTACGCAGTATTTT